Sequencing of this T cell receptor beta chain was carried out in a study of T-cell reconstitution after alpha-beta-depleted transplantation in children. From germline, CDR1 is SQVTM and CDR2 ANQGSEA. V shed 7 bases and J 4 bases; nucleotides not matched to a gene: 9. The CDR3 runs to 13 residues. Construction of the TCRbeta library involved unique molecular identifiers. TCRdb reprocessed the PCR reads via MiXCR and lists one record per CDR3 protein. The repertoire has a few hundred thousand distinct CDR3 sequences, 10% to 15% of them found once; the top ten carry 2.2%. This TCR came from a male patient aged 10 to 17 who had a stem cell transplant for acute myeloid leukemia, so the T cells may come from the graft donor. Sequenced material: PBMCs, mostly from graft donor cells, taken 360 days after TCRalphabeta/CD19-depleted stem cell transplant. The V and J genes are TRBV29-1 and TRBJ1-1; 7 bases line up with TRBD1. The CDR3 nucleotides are TGCAGCGCCGAAACAGGGGTCGGCACTGAAGCTTTCTTT. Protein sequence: CSAETGVGTEAFF.